The 21 T cell receptor beta chains given below trace back to one sample, sequenced in a study of human versus mouse CDR3 diversity and MHC coevolution. Here immunoSEQ multiplex PCR was the method, and the copy in TCRdb shows in-frame clones only, minus some. In the table there are roughly 86,000 clones, about 94% of which are singletons. The sample comprised naive CD4+ T cells from blood. Subset: CD45RO-negative CD62L-positive naive CD4 T cells. The receptor source for this set is a person aged 25-75 years in good health.

The chain carries TRBV9 and TRBJ1-1, with a weak D call TRBD1 (5 bases). The germline CDR1 and CDR2 sequences are SGDLS and YYNGEE. The CDR3 covers 14 residues. The V and J ends lost 3 bases and 2 bases respectively, with 11 bases between them. The CDR3 is CASSDPGQNTEAFF. The CDR3 nucleotides read TGTGCCAGCAGCGACCCCGGACAAAACACTGAAGCTTTCTTT.

The chain has TRBV6-1 and TRBJ2-7; possible D gene TRBD1, 6 bases. The CDR3 totals 17 residues. The germline V and J ends were trimmed by 2 bases and 6 bases, with 23 bases remaining between them. Germline V lookup: CDR1 MNHNS, CDR2 SASEGT. The CDR3 loop is CASSELPGASPSGEQYF. The CDR3 DNA follows: TGTGCCAGCAGTGAACTCCCAGGGGCCTCTCCGTCCGGCGAGCAGTACTTC.

This chain connects TRBV18 to TRBJ1-6, with 8 bases matching TRBD1. J lost 7 bases, V lost 1 base, and 12 bases had no gene match. CDR3 size: 18 residues. Germline V gene sequence: CDR1 KGHSH, CDR2 LQKENI. The CDR3 region has the DNA TGTGCCAGCTCACCACAGGTTTCAGGGGGCGCCGAGAATTCACCCCTCCACTTT. Residues: CASSPQVSGGAENSPLHF.

The chain combines TRBV19 with TRBJ2-1; TRBD1 aligns across 9 bases. The CDR3 is made up of 14 amino acids. Germline loops: CDR1 LNHDA, CDR2 SQIVND (reference sequence). The ends lost 6 bases at V and 7 bases at J; junction bases unmatched: 7. The chain's CDR3 is CASRPGQGGNEQFF. CDR3 nucleotide sequence: TGTGCCAGTAGACCGGGACAGGGTGGAAATGAGCAGTTCTTC.

This chain connects TRBV6-5 to TRBJ2-5; 8 nucleotides align to TRBD2. Germline CDR1 reads MNHEY; CDR2 reads SVGAGI. The CDR3 loop spans 14 amino acids. Trimming removed 4 bases from V and 2 bases from J; junction bases left unmatched: 3. CDR3 in DNA: TGTGCCAGCAGTTTTGAGCGGGGGCAAGAGACCCAGTACTTC. It is translated as CASSFERGQETQYF.

A single count supports this clone. V usage is TRBV10-3 and J usage is TRBJ2-5; 7 bases are shared with TRBD2. CDR1 ENHRY and CDR2 SYGVKD come from the germline V gene. There are 15 residues in the CDR3. V lost 3 bases and J lost 2; bases outside the gene matches: 6. The DNA of the CDR3 is TGTGCCATCAGTGATTTGGGGGGGAGGCAAGAGACCCAGTACTTC. This encodes CAISDLGGRQETQYF.

V is TRBV18 and J is TRBJ1-2, with TRBD1 as a possible D gene (6 bases). Per germline, CDR1 KGHSH and CDR2 LQKENI. The CDR3 length is 14 residues. V was clipped by 3 bases and J by 2 bases, with 10 bases between them. As DNA, the CDR3 is TGTGCCAGCTCACCCGATACAGGGAACTATGGCTACACCTTC. Residues: CASSPDTGNYGYTF. Full variable domain (outside the CDR3, taken from reference TRBV18 and TRBJ1-2): NAGVMQNPRHLVRRRGQEARLRCSPMKGHSHVYWYRQLPEEGLKFMVYLQKENIIDESGMPKERFSAEFPKEGPSILRIQQVVRGDSAAYFCASSPDTGNYGYTFGSGTRLTVV.

J is TRBJ1-5 and V is TRBV5-5; the match to TRBD1 covers 7 bases. From germline, CDR1 is SGHKS and CDR2 YYEKEE (reference sequence). The ends lost 2 bases at V and 4 bases at J; junction bases unmatched: 6. The CDR3 extends over 15 amino acids. CDR3 sequence (DNA): TGTGCCAGCAGCTTAAGGGGACAGCAAAATCAGCCCCAGCATTTT. Translated: CASSLRGQQNQPQHF.

V and J are TRBV2 and TRBJ1-2; possible D gene TRBD1, 5 bases. V gave up 7 bases and J gave up 8 bases, with 23 bases separating them. Germline loops: CDR1 SNHLY, CDR2 FYNNEI. CDR3 size: 15 residues. CDR3 DNA: TGTGCCAGCACCCCAGAGATAGACCCCCGGGGGGGCTACACCTTC. The encoded protein is CASTPEIDPRGGYTF.

This clone was detected only a few times. The chain carries TRBV5-8 and TRBJ1-5; D is undetermined. Germline assignment: CDR1 SGHTS and CDR2 YDEGEE. The length of the CDR3 is 14 residues. With 0 bases removed from V and 9 bases from J, the gap between germline ends came to 13 bases. This chain's CDR3 is CASSLGQRVGPQHF. CDR3 DNA: TGTGCCAGCAGCTTGGGGCAGCGAGTTGGGCCCCAGCATTTT.

V and J are TRBV5-6 and TRBJ2-5, with TRBD2 matching 10 bases. The J segment lost 3 bases and the V segment lost 2 bases, leaving 7 bases of the junction unmatched. The V gene's germline CDR1 is SGHDT and CDR2 YYEEEE. The CDR3 runs to 16 residues. CDR3: CASSFRRLAGKETQYF. The CDR3 coding sequence is TGTGCCAGCAGCTTCAGGAGACTAGCGGGTAAAGAGACCCAGTACTTC.

This rearrangement joins TRBV5-1 to TRBJ2-5; TRBD1 might be the D (8 bases). V was cut by 4 bases and J by 0 bases, with 28 bases left in between. There are 20 residues in the CDR3. Germline values: CDR1 SGHRS, CDR2 YFSETQ. Written as DNA, the CDR3 is TGCGCCAGCAGCCCAGCAGGGGGCTCAACGGCGGGAGACTACCAAGAGACCCAGTACTTC. This sequence encodes CASSPAGGSTAGDYQETQYF.

V gene TRBV6-4 combines with J gene TRBJ1-5; D is ambiguous. The CDR3 is made up of 14 amino acids. V dropped 4 bases and J dropped 6 bases, with 13 bases sitting between them. CDR1 is MRHNA, CDR2 SNTAGT, per germline. CDR3 region: CASSARERGQPQHF. CDR3 DNA sequence: TGTGCCAGCAGTGCGAGGGAACGGGGTCAGCCCCAGCATTTT.

This clone appeared a single time. The V gene is TRBV5-1, the J gene TRBJ2-7, with 7 bases fitting TRBD1. Trimming took 6 bases from V and 5 from J; bases not matched to a gene: 11. The CDR3 covers 14 residues. Per germline, CDR1 SGHRS and CDR2 YFSETQ. DNA of the CDR3: TGCGCCAGCAATCCGGGACAGACCGGTGACGAGCAGTACTTC. Protein product: CASNPGQTGDEQYF.

In nucleotides, the CDR3 is TGCGCCAGCAGCCAAATGGACAGGGGCGACAATCAGCCCCAGCATTTT. Translation gives CASSQMDRGDNQPQHF. The V and J genes are TRBV4-1 and TRBJ1-5, with 9 bases lining up with TRBD1. V dropped 2 bases and J dropped 3; count of bases not matched to a gene: 5. Per germline, CDR1 MGHRA and CDR2 YSYEKL. The length of the CDR3 is 16 residues.

The rearrangement uses TRBV6-6 and TRBJ2-3; D unclear. Germline CDR1 is MNHNY and CDR2 is SVGAGI (reference sequence). This CDR3 is built from 12 residues. Trimming cost V 7 bases and J 3 bases, with 8 bases left between them. As DNA, the CDR3 is TGTGCCAGCAAAGACTTAACAGATACGCAGTATTTT. Translation gives CASKDLTDTQYF.

The chain employs TRBV7-3 and TRBJ2-5, with 10 bases that match TRBD2. The V segment lost 6 bases and the J segment 4 bases; nucleotides outside the gene matches: 5. This CDR3 is 14 amino acids long. Germline CDR1 and CDR2: SGHTA and FQGTGA. CDR3 amino acids: CASRGAGGLETQYF. The CDR3 bases are TGTGCCAGCAGGGGAGCGGGAGGGCTAGAGACCCAGTACTTC.

The chain uses TRBV19 and TRBJ2-6, with 9 bases matching TRBD1. The CDR3 has 20 amino acids. After removal of 4 bases from V and 2 bases from J, the junction contained 15 bases not matched to a gene. In germline, CDR1 is LNHDA, CDR2 SQIVND (reference sequence). The CDR3 DNA sequence: TGTGCCAGTAGTACCCAATTATCCGGGACAGGGACTACTGGGGCCAACGTCCTGACTTTC. It yields the protein CASSTQLSGTGTTGANVLTF.

V usage is TRBV7-9 and J usage is TRBJ2-3; TRBD2 is a possible D gene (6 bases). In germline, CDR1 is SEHNR, CDR2 FQNEAQ (reference sequence). The CDR3 has 15 amino acids. V lost 0 bases, J lost 0 bases, and 7 bases lay in between. The CDR3, as DNA: TGTGCCAGCAGCTTAGCGCGGGGTAGCACAGATACGCAGTATTTT. It yields the protein CASSLARGSTDTQYF.

The rearrangement uses TRBV25-1 and TRBJ2-7; TRBD1 matches at 7 bases. V was pared by 1 base and J by 3 bases, with 3 bases of the junction left unmatched. The CDR3 spans 14 residues. Germline assignment: CDR1 MGHDK and CDR2 SYGVNS. CDR3 DNA: TGTGCCAGCAGTGAATCGGGACAGTTCTACGAGCAGTACTTC. Its translation is CASSESGQFYEQYF.

V is TRBV10-3 and J is TRBJ2-1, with 11 bases lining up with TRBD2. Germline lookup yields CDR1 ENHRY and CDR2 SYGVKD. The CDR3 has 16 residues. Trimming removed 1 base from V and 8 bases from J; junction bases left unmatched: 7. The CDR3 reads CAISEFTSGSGDEQFF. Written as DNA, the CDR3 is TGTGCCATCAGTGAGTTTACTAGCGGGAGTGGCGATGAGCAGTTCTTC.